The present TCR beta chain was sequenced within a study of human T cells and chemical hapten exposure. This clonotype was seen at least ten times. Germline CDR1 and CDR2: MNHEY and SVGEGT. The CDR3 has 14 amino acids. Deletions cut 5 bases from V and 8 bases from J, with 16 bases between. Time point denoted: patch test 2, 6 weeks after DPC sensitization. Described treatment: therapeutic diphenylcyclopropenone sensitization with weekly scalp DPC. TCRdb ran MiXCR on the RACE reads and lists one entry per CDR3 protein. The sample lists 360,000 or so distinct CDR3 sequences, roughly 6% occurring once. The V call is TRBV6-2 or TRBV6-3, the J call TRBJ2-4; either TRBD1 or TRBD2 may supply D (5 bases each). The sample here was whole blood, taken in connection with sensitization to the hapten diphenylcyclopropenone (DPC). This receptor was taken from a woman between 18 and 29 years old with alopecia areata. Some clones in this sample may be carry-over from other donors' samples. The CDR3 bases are TGTGCCAGCAGTAGGGACGAGGGCGCGGACATTCAGTACTTC. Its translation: CASSRDEGADIQYF.